This T cell receptor beta chain was retrieved from a study of CD8 T cells in ankylosing spondylitis. Whole-study results and caveats: Previously reported in reactive arthritis synovial fluid and blood were some of the motif variants. In peripheral blood, disease-linked CD8+ clones occurred at relatively low frequencies. Disease-associated clones were reportedly significantly overrepresented in matched ankylosing spondylitis synovial fluid.

Quantitative 5'-RACE with molecular barcodes produced the TCR beta libraries. One entry per CDR3 protein, called by TCRdb with MiXCR from the 5' RACE reads. Of around 300,000 distinct CDR3 sequences listed, around 20% are singletons. This clonotype was counted between two and nine times. Its antigen is as yet unknown. CDR1 is SGDLS, CDR2 YYNGEE, per germline. The CDR3 consists of 16 residues. The J segment lost 7 bases and the V segment lost 0 bases, leaving 7 bases of the junction unmatched. Sequencing input: blood, either unsorted or a sorted T cell fraction (not recorded which). The origin of this receptor is a female donor with ankylosing spondylitis or in good health (not recorded which). The chain joins TRBV9 to TRBJ1-6; TRBD1 aligns across 7 bases. This CDR3 is CASSVAQTTGNSPLHF. The CDR3 nucleotides read TGTGCCAGCAGCGTAGCCCAAACGACAGGGAATTCACCCCTCCACTTT.